This T cell receptor (beta chain) was identified in a study of T-cell reconstitution after alpha-beta-depleted transplantation in children. The CDR3 runs to 15 residues. Germline CDR1 is SGHTA and CDR2 is FQGNSA. V was pared by 1 base and J by 2 bases, with 3 bases of the junction left unmatched. This clonotype was seen many times. Unique molecular identifiers were incorporated when the TCRbeta library was constructed. In TCRdb, the PCR reads were re-called with MiXCR into one record per CDR3 protein. Of approximately 250,000 distinct CDR3 sequences listed, 25% are singletons. The sequence derives from a girl aged 2 to 10 with Fanconi anemia, due to receive a stem cell transplant. The sample in question was PBMCs, obtained before TCRalphabeta/CD19-depleted stem cell transplant. This chain joins TRBV7-2 and TRBJ2-3, with TRBD2 matching over 7 bases. CDR3: CASSLVAGDTDTQYF. Written as DNA, the CDR3 is TGTGCCAGCAGCTTAGTTGCGGGAGACACAGATACGCAGTATTTT.